This T cell receptor beta chain was identified during a study of CD8 T cells in Susac syndrome. RNA in amounts of roughly 0.45 to 1 ug was reverse transcribed with random hexamers. The amplification used immunoSEQ multiplex PCR on TCR beta CDR3; it spanned 54 Vbeta and 13 Jbeta. Via MiXCR, TCRdb re-called the immunoSEQ multiplex PCR reads, giving one row per CDR3 protein. The table shows about 49,000 distinct CDR3 sequences, with roughly 93% occurring only once. Study-level points and caveats: It was acknowledged in the study that the number of individuals who were included in its TCR sequencing and HLA analysis was relatively small.

About this clonotype itself: The antigen is undetermined.

The CDR3 spans 14 residues. Germline loops: CDR1 SGHAT, CDR2 FQDESV (reference sequence). The V end was cut by 5 bases, the J end by 7 bases, with 18 bases between. The authors carried out high-throughput sequencing of TCR beta. They applied it to CD8+ and CD4+ T cells obtained from blood. Negative isolation was applied to CD8+ and CD4+ T cells, and FACS enrichment was applied to TEMRA cells. The V call is TRBV11-1, the J call TRBJ2-7; TRBD2 is a possible D gene (6 bases). The sample taken for sequencing was CD8+ T cells from PBMCs. This receptor was taken from a human donor in good health. CDR3 residues: CASSPGEAGLEQYF. The CDR3 DNA sequence: TGTGCCAGCAGCCCCGGGGAGGCCGGTTTGGAGCAGTACTTC.